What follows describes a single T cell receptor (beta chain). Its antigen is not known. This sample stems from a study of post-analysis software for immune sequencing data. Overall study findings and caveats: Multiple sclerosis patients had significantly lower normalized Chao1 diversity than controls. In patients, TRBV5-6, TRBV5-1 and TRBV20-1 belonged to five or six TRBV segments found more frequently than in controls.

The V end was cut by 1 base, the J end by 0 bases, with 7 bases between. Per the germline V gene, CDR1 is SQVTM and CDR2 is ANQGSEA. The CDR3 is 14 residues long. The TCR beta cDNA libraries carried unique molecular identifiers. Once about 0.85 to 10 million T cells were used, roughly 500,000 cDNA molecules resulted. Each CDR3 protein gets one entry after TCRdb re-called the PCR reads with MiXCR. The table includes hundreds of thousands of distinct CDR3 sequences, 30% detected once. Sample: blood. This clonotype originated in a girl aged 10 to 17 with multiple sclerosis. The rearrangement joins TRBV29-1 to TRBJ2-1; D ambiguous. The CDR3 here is CSVEVPGSYNEQFF. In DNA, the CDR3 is TGCAGCGTTGAAGTTCCAGGCTCCTACAATGAGCAGTTCTTC.